This T cell receptor beta chain appears in the sequencing data of a study of cytotoxic CD8 clonotypes in ibrutinib-treated CLL. Overall study context: Patients attained about 25 partial and 2 complete responses; at median approximately 64 months, about 14 remained remitted while around twelve progressed.

Notes on this clone: Its antigen is unknown.

Profiling relied on immunoSEQ multiplex PCR, and the TCRdb table lists in-frame clones only, not all of them. The sample lists around 330,000 clones, approximately 67% occurring once. Study observations and caveats: Clonotypes that were public were uncommon, and they contracted or stayed stable on treatment. Patients with sustained remission and those progressing were sampled at differing times.

CDR1 and CDR2 from the germline V gene are SNHLY and FYNNEI. The CDR3 contains 17 residues. V lost 0 bases and J 4 bases, leaving 13 bases between the germline ends. Material: PBMCs, obtained after 36 months of ibrutinib treatment. This receptor was obtained from a human donor with chronic lymphocytic leukemia. The chain uses TRBV2 and TRBJ1-6; maybe TRBD1 (5 bases). This CDR3 is CASSEAYPGFYNSPLHF. The CDR3 DNA follows: TGTGCCAGCAGTGAAGCGTATCCAGGGTTTTATAATTCACCCCTCCACTTT.